These 29 T cell receptor beta chains share one sample of origin, sequenced in a study of T cell responses to AZD1222 COVID-19 vaccine. Here immunoSEQ multiplex PCR was the method, and the copy in TCRdb shows in-frame clones only, minus some. The sample has approximately 82,000 clones, roughly 90% seen once. The sequences come from peripheral blood, collected 28 days after the second AZD1222 dose. These receptors were collected from an adult who received the AZD1222 COVID-19 vaccine.

The chain is built from TRBV28 and TRBJ2-3; TRBD1 might be the D (7 bases). Trimming took off 6 bases at V and 1 base at J, with 11 bases between the two ends. The CDR3 has 14 residues. CDR1 and CDR2 from the germline V gene are MDHEN and SYDVKM. The CDR3: CASSPRGGTDTQYF. The DNA for the CDR3 is TGTGCCAGCAGCCCCAGGGGGGGCACAGATACGCAGTATTTT.

V usage is TRBV6-5 and J usage is TRBJ1-2; D perhaps matches TRBD1 (6 bases). The CDR3 loop spans 14 amino acids. V was shortened by 4 bases and J by 3 bases, with 12 bases between the two germline ends. Germline V gene lookup returns CDR1 MNHEY and CDR2 SVGAGI. Written as DNA, the CDR3 is TGTGCCAGCAGTTTTTTAGGACAGTACTATGGCTACACCTTC. This gives the protein CASSFLGQYYGYTF.

The chain joins TRBV18 to TRBJ1-6; D not certain. The CDR3 spans 14 residues. The V end lost 2 bases, the J end lost 10 bases, and 12 bases lay between the germline ends. Germline values: CDR1 KGHSH, CDR2 LQKENI. CDR3 sequence reads: CASSPSGRGSPLHF. The DNA for the CDR3 is TGTGCCAGCTCACCATCCGGGAGAGGATCACCCCTCCACTTT.

The genes are TRBV18 and TRBJ1-3, with 7 bases that match TRBD1. This CDR3 comprises 14 residues. Germline assignment: CDR1 KGHSH and CDR2 LQKENI. After removal of 5 bases from V and 2 bases from J, the junction contained 3 bases not matched to a gene. The DNA for the CDR3 is TGTGCCAGCTCAAAAGACAGGGCTGGAAACACCATATATTTT. Protein sequence: CASSKDRAGNTIYF.

This chain joins TRBV14 and TRBJ1-4, with 9 bases lining up with TRBD1. CDR1 and CDR2 (germline): SGHDN, FVKESK. This CDR3 contains 16 residues. J gave up 7 bases and V 1 base, and 7 bases lay outside the gene matches. CDR3 region: CASSQGDRVRGEKLFF. DNA for the CDR3: TGTGCCAGCAGCCAAGGGGACAGGGTTCGGGGTGAAAAACTGTTTTTT.

The V gene is TRBV3-1 (or the pseudogene TRBV3-2), the J gene TRBJ1-3; 7 bases agree with TRBD1. Germline lookup yields CDR1 LGHDT and CDR2 YNNKEL (reference sequence). The ends lost 4 bases at V and 0 bases at J; junction bases unmatched: 3. The CDR3 spans 15 residues. CDR3 coding DNA: TGTGCCAGCAGCCCGGGACAGTTCTCTGGAAACACCATATATTTT. It is translated as CASSPGQFSGNTIYF.

The CDR3 is CASSVVVSGGTQYF. DNA of the CDR3: TGTGCCAGCAGCGTAGTGGTTTCCGGGGGGACCCAGTACTTC. The chain couples TRBV9 to TRBJ2-5, with D tentatively TRBD2 (6 bases). Trimming stripped 0 bases from V and 7 bases from J, with 13 bases between. Per the germline V gene, CDR1 is SGDLS and CDR2 is YYNGEE. This CDR3 spans 14 amino acids.

This chain connects TRBV7-7 to TRBJ2-2, with 9 bases matching TRBD2. V gave up 3 bases and J gave up 7 bases; unmatched junction bases: 9. The CDR3 has 16 amino acids. Germline V gene lookup returns CDR1 SSHAT and CDR2 FNYEAQ (reference sequence). The CDR3 DNA reads TGTGCCAGCAGCTTGGAGCTAGCGGGGTCCAGCGGGGAGCTGTTTTTT. This sequence encodes CASSLELAGSSGELFF.

This chain joins TRBV4-3 and TRBJ2-5; 10 bases align to TRBD2. Germline lookup yields CDR1 LGHNA and CDR2 YSLEER. CDR3 length: 15 residues. J lost 5 bases, V lost 6 bases, and 9 bases had no gene match. The CDR3 DNA is TGCGCCAGCAGGGGACAGCGGGGGGGCGGTGAGACCCAGTACTTC. Translating gives CASRGQRGGGETQYF.

This chain uses TRBV19 with TRBJ1-2; weak D call: TRBD1 (6 bases). CDR3 length equals 14 residues. V shed 7 bases and J shed 7 bases, with 19 bases lying between them. The V gene's germline CDR1 is LNHDA and CDR2 SQIVND (reference sequence). The CDR3 here is CASTPPGDAFGYTF. CDR3 nucleotide sequence: TGTGCCAGTACTCCCCCAGGGGACGCGTTTGGCTACACCTTC.

The chain links TRBV5-6 to TRBJ1-3, with a tentative D call TRBD1 (6 bases). The CDR3 sequence is 15 residues long. Germline V lookup: CDR1 SGHDT, CDR2 YYEEEE. Trimming cost V 4 bases and J 2 bases, with 13 bases left between them. CDR3: CASSLGGTTGNTIYF. For the CDR3, the DNA is TGTGCCAGCAGCCTTGGCGGGACAACTGGAAACACCATATATTTT.

V is TRBV5-8 and J is TRBJ2-2; 9 nucleotides line up with TRBD2. The trim removed 2 bases at V and 6 bases at J, leaving 11 bases unmatched. CDR1 and CDR2 (germline): SGHTS, YDEGEE. The length of the CDR3 is 17 residues. CDR3: CASSFWAGGHSAGELFF. In DNA, the CDR3 is TGTGCCAGCAGCTTCTGGGCGGGGGGGCATTCGGCCGGGGAGCTGTTTTTT.

This chain links TRBV5-1 with TRBJ2-7, with 7 nucleotides matching TRBD2. The CDR3 sequence is 15 residues long. The germline gives CDR1 SGHRS, CDR2 YFSETQ. V lost 2 bases and J lost 9; bases outside the gene matches: 14. CDR3 protein: CASSLGGGAGEGQYF. DNA for the CDR3: TGCGCCAGCAGCTTAGGAGGAGGGGCCGGGGAGGGGCAGTACTTC.

J is TRBJ2-5 and V is TRBV7-9; D is ambiguous. This CDR3 is built from 12 residues. The germline V gene encodes CDR1 SEHNR and CDR2 FQNEAQ (reference sequence). Trimming shortened V by 3 bases and J by 5 bases, and 7 bases separated the two germline ends. The CDR3 loop is CASSFMEETQYF. CDR3 DNA sequence: TGTGCCAGCAGCTTTATGGAGGAGACCCAGTACTTC.

The gene calls are TRBV7-2 and TRBJ1-2; D is uncertain. V was trimmed by 1 base and J by 2 bases, leaving 5 bases between them. CDR3 length: 13 residues. Germline CDR1 SGHTA, CDR2 FQGNSA. CDR3 sequence reads: CASSLVSNYGYTF. The CDR3 nucleotides are TGTGCCAGCAGCTTAGTGTCGAACTATGGCTACACCTTC.

The V call is TRBV6-2 or TRBV6-3, the J call TRBJ1-1; D gene ambiguous. CDR1 is MNHEY, CDR2 SVGEGT, per germline. Deletions cut 4 bases from V and 1 base from J, with 10 bases between. This CDR3 is built from 14 residues. This chain's CDR3 is CASSSNSRNTEAFF. In nucleotides, the CDR3 is TGTGCCAGCAGTTCCAACTCTCGGAACACTGAAGCTTTCTTT.

This chain links TRBV6-2 or TRBV6-3 with TRBJ1-3; D might be TRBD1 (5 bases). Germline V gene lookup returns CDR1 MNHEY and CDR2 SVGEGT. The CDR3 loop spans 16 amino acids. V gave up 2 bases and J gave up 0 bases, with 11 bases separating them. The CDR3 loop is CASSYRKTVSGNTIYF. The CDR3 region has the DNA TGTGCCAGCAGTTACCGAAAGACAGTCTCTGGAAACACCATATATTTT.

The chain links TRBV9 to TRBJ1-1; D is unresolved. CDR1 and CDR2 (germline): SGDLS, YYNGEE. CDR3 size: 13 residues. With 0 bases removed from V and 1 base from J, the gap between germline ends came to 4 bases. The CDR3 is CASSVVSNTEAFF. DNA for the CDR3: TGTGCCAGCAGCGTAGTCTCGAACACTGAAGCTTTCTTT.

This clone was observed once. The V call is TRBV2, the J call TRBJ1-2; D is uncertain. CDR3 length equals 14 residues. The V end lost 1 base, the J end lost 8 bases, and 14 bases lay between the germline ends. Germline CDR1 and CDR2: SNHLY and FYNNEI. The CDR3 DNA follows: TGTGCCAGCAGTGAAGAACCTTGGGGAGGAGGCTACACCTTC. This gives the protein CASSEEPWGGGYTF.

V gene TRBV5-6 combines with J gene TRBJ2-7, with 10 bases that match TRBD2. The CDR3 extends over 15 amino acids. J was trimmed by 3 bases and V by 4 bases; bases with no gene match: 7. Looked up from germline, CDR1 is SGHDT and CDR2 is YYEEEE. The CDR3 spells CASSPASGGIYEQYF. The CDR3 DNA sequence: TGTGCCAGCAGCCCGGCTAGCGGGGGAATCTACGAGCAGTACTTC.

The chain employs TRBV6-1 and TRBJ2-7; D is undetermined. Germline CDR1 is MNHNS and CDR2 is SASEGT. The ends were cut back, 2 bases at V and 3 bases at J, with 5 bases in the middle. This CDR3 has 12 amino acids. In nucleotides, the CDR3 is TGTGCCAGCAGTGAACGAGGCTACGAGCAGTACTTC. This gives the protein CASSERGYEQYF.

The V and J genes are TRBV9 and TRBJ2-6; D possibly corresponds to TRBD1 (5 bases). The CDR3 extends over 16 amino acids. V lost 3 bases and J 4 bases, leaving 14 bases between the germline ends. CDR1 is SGDLS and CDR2 is YYNGEE in the germline V gene. Written as DNA, the CDR3 is TGTGCCAGCAGCGGGCTCAGGGTACCCGGGGCCAACGTCCTGACTTTC. Translated, it gives CASSGLRVPGANVLTF.

The chain joins TRBV3-1 (or the pseudogene TRBV3-2) to TRBJ1-1; D is ambiguous. Germline V CDR1 and CDR2: LGHDT, YNNKEL (reference sequence). V was clipped by 0 bases and J by 2 bases, with 7 bases between them. CDR3 length equals 14 residues. CDR3 in DNA: TGTGCCAGCAGCCAAGAAACGGGTAACACTGAAGCTTTCTTT. This codes for CASSQETGNTEAFF.

The gene calls are TRBV19 and TRBJ1-2, with D maybe TRBD1 (5 bases). Germline assignment: CDR1 LNHDA and CDR2 SQIVND (reference sequence). Trimming removed 3 bases at V and 3 bases at J, with 14 bases between. There are 15 residues in the CDR3. CDR3 bases: TGTGCCAGTAGTATTCGCGCAGGGCCCGACTATGGCTACACCTTC. Its protein is CASSIRAGPDYGYTF.

The rearrangement joins TRBV4-1 to TRBJ1-5; D unresolved. V was trimmed by 0 bases and J by 4 bases, leaving 7 bases between them. CDR3 length: 14 amino acids. Looked up from germline, CDR1 is MGHRA and CDR2 is YSYEKL. CDR3 amino acids: CASSQERLNQPQHF. CDR3 nucleotides: TGCGCCAGCAGCCAAGAGAGACTAAATCAGCCCCAGCATTTT.

The CDR3 bases are TGTGCCAGCAGAAACTACAGGGGATCTGAAGCTTTCTTT. Translation gives CASRNYRGSEAFF. The gene calls are TRBV6-5 and TRBJ1-1, with 7 bases aligning to TRBD1. Trimming removed 6 bases from V and 6 bases from J; junction bases left unmatched: 7. CDR3 length equals 13 residues. Germline loops: CDR1 MNHEY, CDR2 SVGAGI.

This chain links TRBV19 with TRBJ1-1; D uncertain. V was shortened by 8 bases and J by 6 bases, with 10 bases between the two germline ends. Germline V lookup: CDR1 LNHDA, CDR2 SQIVND (reference sequence). The length of the CDR3 is 11 residues. The CDR3 sequence is CASGLSSEAFF. Written as DNA, the CDR3 is TGTGCCAGTGGTCTATCGTCTGAAGCTTTCTTT.

The chain joins TRBV12-3 or TRBV12-4 to TRBJ2-1; D remains ambiguous. The CDR3 extends over 11 amino acids. The V and J ends lost 5 bases and 9 bases respectively, with 8 bases between them. CDR3 nucleotide sequence: TGTGCCAGCAGTCCCCTGACTGAGCAGTTCTTC. Amino acids: CASSPLTEQFF.

The CDR3 is CSAQGLAGYSTDTQYF. The CDR3 nucleotides are TGCAGCGCTCAGGGACTAGCGGGGTATAGCACAGATACGCAGTATTTT. The chain combines TRBV29-1 with TRBJ2-3; 13 positions agree with TRBD2. V lost 7 bases, J lost 0 bases, and 7 bases stayed unmatched. The CDR3 sequence is 16 residues long. Germline V gene lookup returns CDR1 SQVTM and CDR2 ANQGSEA.